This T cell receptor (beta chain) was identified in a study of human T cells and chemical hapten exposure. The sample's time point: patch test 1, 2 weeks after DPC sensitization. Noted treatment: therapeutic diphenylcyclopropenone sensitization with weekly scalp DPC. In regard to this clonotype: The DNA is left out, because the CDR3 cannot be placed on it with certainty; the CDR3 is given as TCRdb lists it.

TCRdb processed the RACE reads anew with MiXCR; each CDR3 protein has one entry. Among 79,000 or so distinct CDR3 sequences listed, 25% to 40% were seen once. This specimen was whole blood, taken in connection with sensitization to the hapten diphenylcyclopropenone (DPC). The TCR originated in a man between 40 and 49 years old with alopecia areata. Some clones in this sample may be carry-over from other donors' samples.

The CDR3 loop is CASCSPKDTEAFFGQGKDTEAFF. V and J are TRBV12-3 or TRBV12-4 and TRBJ1-1; the table's D call TRBD1 went unverified against the DNA. 23 amino acids form the CDR3, both terminal residues included.